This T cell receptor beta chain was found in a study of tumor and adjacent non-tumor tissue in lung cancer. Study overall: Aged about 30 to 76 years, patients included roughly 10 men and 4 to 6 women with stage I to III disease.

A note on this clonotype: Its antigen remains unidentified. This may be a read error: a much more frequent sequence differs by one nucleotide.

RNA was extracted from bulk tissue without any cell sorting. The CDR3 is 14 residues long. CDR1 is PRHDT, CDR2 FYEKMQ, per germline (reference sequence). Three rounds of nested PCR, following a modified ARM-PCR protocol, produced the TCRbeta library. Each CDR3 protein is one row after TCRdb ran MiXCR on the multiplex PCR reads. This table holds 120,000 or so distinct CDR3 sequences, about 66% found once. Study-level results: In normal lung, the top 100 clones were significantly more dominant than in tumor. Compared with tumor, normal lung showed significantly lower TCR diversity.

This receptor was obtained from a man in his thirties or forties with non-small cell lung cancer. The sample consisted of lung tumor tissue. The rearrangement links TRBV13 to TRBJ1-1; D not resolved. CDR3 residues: CASSLWRENTETFF. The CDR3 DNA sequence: TGTGCCAGCAGCTTATGGCGGGAGAACACTGAAACTTTCTTT.